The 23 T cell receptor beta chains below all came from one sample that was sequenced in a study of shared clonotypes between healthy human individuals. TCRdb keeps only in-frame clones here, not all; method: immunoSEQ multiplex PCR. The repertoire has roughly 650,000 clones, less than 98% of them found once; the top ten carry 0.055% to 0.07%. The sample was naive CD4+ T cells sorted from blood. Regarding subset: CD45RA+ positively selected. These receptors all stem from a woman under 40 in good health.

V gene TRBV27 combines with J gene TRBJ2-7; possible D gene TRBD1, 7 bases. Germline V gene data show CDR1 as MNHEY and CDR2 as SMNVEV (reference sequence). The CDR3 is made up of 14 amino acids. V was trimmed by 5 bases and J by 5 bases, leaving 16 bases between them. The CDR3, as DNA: TGTGCCAGCAGTGTCGGCGGGACAGTCCACGAGCAGTACTTC. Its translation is CASSVGGTVHEQYF.

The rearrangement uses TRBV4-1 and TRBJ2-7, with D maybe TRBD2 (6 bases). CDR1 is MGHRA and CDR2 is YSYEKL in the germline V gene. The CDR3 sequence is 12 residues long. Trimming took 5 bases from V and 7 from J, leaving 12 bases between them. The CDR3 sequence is CASSAPGLEQYF. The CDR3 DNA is TGCGCCAGCAGCGCTCCCGGACTAGAGCAGTACTTC.

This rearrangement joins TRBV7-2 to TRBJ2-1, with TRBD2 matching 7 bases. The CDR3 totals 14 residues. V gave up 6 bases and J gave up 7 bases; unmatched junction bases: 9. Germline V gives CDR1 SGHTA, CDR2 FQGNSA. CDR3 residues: CASRITGAGNEQFF. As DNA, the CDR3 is TGTGCCAGCAGGATTACCGGAGCGGGGAATGAGCAGTTCTTC.

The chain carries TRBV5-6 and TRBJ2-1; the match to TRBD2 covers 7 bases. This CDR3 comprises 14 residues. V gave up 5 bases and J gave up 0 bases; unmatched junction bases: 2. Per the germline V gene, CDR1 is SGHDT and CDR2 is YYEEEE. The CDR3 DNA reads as TGTGCCAGCAGTCCGGGGGGCTCCTACAATGAGCAGTTCTTC. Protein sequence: CASSPGGSYNEQFF. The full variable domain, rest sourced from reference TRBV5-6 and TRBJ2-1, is DAGVTQSPTHLIKTRGQQVTLRCSPKSGHDTVSWYQQALGQGPQFIFQYYEEEERQRGNFPDRFSGHQFPNYSSELNVNALLLGDSALYLCASSPGGSYNEQFFGPGTRLTVL.

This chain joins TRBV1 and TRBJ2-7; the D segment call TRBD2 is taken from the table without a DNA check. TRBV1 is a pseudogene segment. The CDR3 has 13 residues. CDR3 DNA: TGCACCAGATGGGGGACTTACCTCTACGAGCAGTACTTC. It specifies CTRWGTYLYEQYF.

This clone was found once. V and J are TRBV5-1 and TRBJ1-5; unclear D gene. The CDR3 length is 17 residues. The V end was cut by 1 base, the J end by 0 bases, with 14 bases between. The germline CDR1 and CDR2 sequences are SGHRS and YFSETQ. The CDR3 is CASSLSGGVDSNQPQHF. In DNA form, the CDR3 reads TGCGCCAGCAGCTTGAGTGGAGGAGTTGATAGCAATCAGCCCCAGCATTTT.

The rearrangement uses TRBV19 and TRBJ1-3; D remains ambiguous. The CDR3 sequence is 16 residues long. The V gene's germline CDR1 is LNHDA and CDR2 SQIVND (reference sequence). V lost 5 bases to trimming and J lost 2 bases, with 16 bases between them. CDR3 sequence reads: CASSSPTTNPGNTIYF. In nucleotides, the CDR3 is TGTGCCAGTAGTTCCCCTACAACAAATCCTGGAAACACCATATATTTT.

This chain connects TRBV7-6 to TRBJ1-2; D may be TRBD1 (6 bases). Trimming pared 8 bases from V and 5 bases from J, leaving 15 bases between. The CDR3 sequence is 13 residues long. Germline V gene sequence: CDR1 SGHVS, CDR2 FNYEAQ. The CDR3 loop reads CASATRGLYGYTF. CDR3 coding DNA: TGTGCCAGCGCCACCAGGGGCCTTTATGGCTACACCTTC.

CDR3: CASSYSRGQNTEAFF. CDR3 sequence (DNA): TGTGCCAGCAGTTACTCGCGGGGGCAGAACACTGAAGCTTTCTTT. J is TRBJ1-1 and V is TRBV6-6; perhaps TRBD1 as D (6 bases). The germline CDR1 and CDR2 sequences are MNHNY and SVGAGI (reference sequence). V gave up 0 bases and J gave up 1 base, with 9 bases separating them. The CDR3 spans 15 residues.

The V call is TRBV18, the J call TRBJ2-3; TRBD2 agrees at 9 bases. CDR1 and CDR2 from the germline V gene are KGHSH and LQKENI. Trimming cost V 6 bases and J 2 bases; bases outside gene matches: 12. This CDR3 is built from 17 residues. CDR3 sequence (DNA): TGTGCCAGCTCTCCCCCCGGACTAGCGAGCCCCACAGATACGCAGTATTTT. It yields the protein CASSPPGLASPTDTQYF.

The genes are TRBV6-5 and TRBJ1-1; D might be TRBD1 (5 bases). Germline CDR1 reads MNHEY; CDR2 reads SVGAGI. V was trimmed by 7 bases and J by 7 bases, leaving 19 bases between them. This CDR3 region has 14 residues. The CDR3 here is CASNNPGSYGEAFF. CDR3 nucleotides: TGTGCCAGCAACAATCCAGGGTCGTACGGTGAAGCTTTCTTT.

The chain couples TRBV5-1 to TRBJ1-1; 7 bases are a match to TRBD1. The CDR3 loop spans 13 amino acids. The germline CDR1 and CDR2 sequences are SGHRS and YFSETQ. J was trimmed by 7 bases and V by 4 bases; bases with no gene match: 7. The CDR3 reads CASSKGQTYEAFF. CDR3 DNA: TGCGCCAGCAGCAAGGGACAGACTTATGAAGCTTTCTTT.

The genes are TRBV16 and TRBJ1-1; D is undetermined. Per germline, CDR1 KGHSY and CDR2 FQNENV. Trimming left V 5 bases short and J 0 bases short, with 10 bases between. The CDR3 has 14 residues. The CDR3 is CASSSGRLNTEAFF. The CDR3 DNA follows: TGTGCCAGCAGCTCCGGACGGCTGAACACTGAAGCTTTCTTT. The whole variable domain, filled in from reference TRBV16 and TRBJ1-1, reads GEEVAQTPKHLVRGEGQKAKLYCAPIKGHSYVFWYQQVLKNEFKFLISFQNENVFDETGMPKERFSAKCLPNSPCSLEIQATKLEDSAVYFCASSSGRLNTEAFFGQGTRLTVV.

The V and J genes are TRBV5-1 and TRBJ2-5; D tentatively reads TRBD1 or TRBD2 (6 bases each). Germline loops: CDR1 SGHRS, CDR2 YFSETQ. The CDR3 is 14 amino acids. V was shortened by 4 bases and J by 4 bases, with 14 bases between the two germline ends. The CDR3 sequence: CASSRLGGRETQYF. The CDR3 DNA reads TGCGCCAGCAGCCGTCTTGGGGGGCGAGAGACCCAGTACTTC.

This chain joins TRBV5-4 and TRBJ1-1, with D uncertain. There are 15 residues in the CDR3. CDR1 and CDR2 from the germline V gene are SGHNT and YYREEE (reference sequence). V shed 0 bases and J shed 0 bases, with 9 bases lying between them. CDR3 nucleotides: TGTGCCAGCAGCTTGGCCGGGCGGATGAACACTGAAGCTTTCTTT. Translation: CASSLAGRMNTEAFF.

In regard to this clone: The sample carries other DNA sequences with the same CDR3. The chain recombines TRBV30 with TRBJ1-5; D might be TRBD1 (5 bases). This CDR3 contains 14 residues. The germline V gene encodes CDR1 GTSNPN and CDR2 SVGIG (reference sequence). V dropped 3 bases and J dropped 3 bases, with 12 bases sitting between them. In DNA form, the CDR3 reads TGTGCCTGGAGGGGGCTGGGATCCAATCAGCCCCAGCATTTT. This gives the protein CAWRGLGSNQPQHF.

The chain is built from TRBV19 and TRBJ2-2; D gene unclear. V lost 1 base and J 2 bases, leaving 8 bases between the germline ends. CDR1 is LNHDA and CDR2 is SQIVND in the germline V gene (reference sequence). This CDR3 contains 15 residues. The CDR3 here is CASSIVGYNTGELFF. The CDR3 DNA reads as TGTGCCAGTAGTATAGTGGGCTACAACACCGGGGAGCTGTTTTTT.

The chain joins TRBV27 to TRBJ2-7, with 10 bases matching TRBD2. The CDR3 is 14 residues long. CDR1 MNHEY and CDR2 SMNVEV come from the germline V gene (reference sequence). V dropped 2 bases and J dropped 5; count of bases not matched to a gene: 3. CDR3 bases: TGTGCCAGCAGTTTAACGCTAGCGGGAGACGAGCAGTACTTC. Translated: CASSLTLAGDEQYF.

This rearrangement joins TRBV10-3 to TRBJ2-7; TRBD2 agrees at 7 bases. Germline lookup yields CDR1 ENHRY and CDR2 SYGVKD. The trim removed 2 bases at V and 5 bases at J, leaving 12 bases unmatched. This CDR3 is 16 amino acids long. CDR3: CAISEPTWGGNHEQYF. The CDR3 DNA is TGTGCCATCAGTGAGCCCACCTGGGGGGGGAACCACGAGCAGTACTTC.

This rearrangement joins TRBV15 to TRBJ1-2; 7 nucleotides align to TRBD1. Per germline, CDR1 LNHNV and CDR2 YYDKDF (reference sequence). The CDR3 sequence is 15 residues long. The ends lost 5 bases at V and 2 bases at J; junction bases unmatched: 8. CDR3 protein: CATSGQRQGNYGYTF. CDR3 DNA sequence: TGTGCCACCAGCGGACAGCGACAGGGAAACTATGGCTACACCTTC.

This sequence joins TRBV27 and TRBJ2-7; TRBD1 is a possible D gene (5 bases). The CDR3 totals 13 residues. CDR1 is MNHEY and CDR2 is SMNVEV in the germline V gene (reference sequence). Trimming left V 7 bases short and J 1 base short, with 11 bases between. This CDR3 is CASIGQGSYEQYF. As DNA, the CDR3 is TGTGCCAGCATAGGGCAGGGTTCCTACGAGCAGTACTTC.

CDR3 sequence (DNA): TGCGCCAGCAGCCCGGGACTTCCAGCCTACAATGAGCAGTTCTTC. Translating gives CASSPGLPAYNEQFF. V is TRBV5-1 and J is TRBJ2-1; TRBD2 might be the D (6 bases). V lost 4 bases, J lost 2 bases, and 13 bases lay in between. The germline V gene encodes CDR1 SGHRS and CDR2 YFSETQ. The CDR3 has 15 amino acids.

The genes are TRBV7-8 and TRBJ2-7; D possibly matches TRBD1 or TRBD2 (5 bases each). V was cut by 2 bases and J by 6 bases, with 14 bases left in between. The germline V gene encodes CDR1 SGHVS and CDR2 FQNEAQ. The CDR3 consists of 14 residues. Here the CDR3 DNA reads TGTGCCAGCAGCTTACGGGACCCTGGGGGCGAGCAGTACTTC. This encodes CASSLRDPGGEQYF.